This TCR beta chain stems from a study of post-analysis software for immune sequencing data (dated by TCRdb to between 2015 and 2017). With regard to the full study: The recorded disease courses included relapsing-remitting, secondary progressive and progressive-relapsing multiple sclerosis, and some patients had no subtype annotation. The multiple sclerosis patient repertoires were compared with under 13 previously published healthy control repertoires from donors aged roughly 6 to 25 years. A subset of samples was prepared in parallel using single-end sample barcoding, then pooled and co-amplified after Illumina adapter ligation. The full study reports these points: Direct clustering with F measure revealed strong co-clustering of samples prepared in the same batch, which led to a batch-effect correction. The multiple sclerosis patient group was slightly younger than the control group. Compared with controls, multiple sclerosis patients had significantly lower normalized Chao1 diversity, a finding suggesting substantial peripheral T-cell clonal expansion. Patients showed significantly higher frequencies than controls for roughly five TRBV segments, among them TRBV5-6, TRBV5-1 and TRBV20-1.

This clonotype was detected only a few times. Which antigen it targets is not known. Base qualities are not provided; no much larger clone lies one nucleotide away. The CDR3 sequence holds 15 residues, the cysteine and phenylalanine included. Only the CDR3 region is kept as DNA, spanning 45 bases read in frame from base 1. Trimming at the junction amounts to 6 bases on V and 0 bases on J, and the germline ends lie 14 bases apart. The protocol used for the library was PCR. Instrument used: Illumina HiSeq 2500. Unique molecular identifiers were incorporated into TCR beta cDNA libraries to reduce PCR and sequencing biases. Roughly 0.5 million cDNA molecules were obtained per 1 to 10 million input T cells, so each molecule approximated one T cell. Patient libraries were prepared and sequenced with the same protocol used for the earlier healthy control dataset. Samples belonging to the same batch were prepared together, multiplexed and sequenced on a shared HiSeq lane. The study's own analysis went as follows. MIGEC handled the raw barcoded reads, throwing out single-read molecular identifier groups before consensus assembly and CDR3 extraction. VDJtools was used for post-analysis of the clonotype tables, with diversity normalized by down-sampling every dataset to the smallest sample size. Repertoire overlap clustering matched CDR3 amino acid but not nucleotide sequences to correct batch-related cross-sample contamination. TCRdb reworked the public reads: Q25 trimming with fastp, MiXCR clone assembly, productive beta chains retained. CDR3 protein duplicates are merged, each entry listing the most common genes and DNA. TCRdb, rather than the study authors, made the V and J calls. The sample table records hundreds of thousands of distinct CDR3 sequences; 25% to 30% of these occur just once. The ten largest clonotypes hold 0.56% of the sample.

TCR beta repertoires were profiled from peripheral blood of 13 young patients with multiple sclerosis to demonstrate the VDJtools post-analysis software. Multiple sclerosis patients were children and adolescents aged roughly 6 to 16 years. Sequenced input: blood. The sequence derives from a girl between 10 and 17 years old with multiple sclerosis. The rearranged segments are TRBV12-3 or TRBV12-4 and TRBJ1-2; there is no confident call for the D gene. The nucleotide sequence reads TGTGCCAGCAGCCCTGGACGGGTAGCTAACTATGGCTACACCTTC. This sequence encodes CASSPGRVANYGYTF.